What follows is one T cell receptor (beta chain) and its context. The antigen is undetermined. The CDR3 covers 15 residues. The trim removed 2 bases at V and 0 bases at J, leaving 3 bases unmatched. CDR1 is MNHNS, CDR2 SASEGT, per germline. This record belongs to a study of cytomegalovirus exposure and HLA in healthy donors. General study results and limits: The finding came from a later analysis; first-cohort TCR clusters tended to co-occur in the 90 to 150 validation repertoires. The listing of 150 to 200 TCR beta chains classed them as cytomegalovirus-associated.

The data were produced by immunoSEQ multiplex PCR, yet TCRdb's version contains in-frame clones alone and is incomplete. The table shows hundreds of thousands of clones, with about 87% occurring only once. This chain connects TRBV6-1 to TRBJ1-1; 7 nucleotides line up with TRBD1. The TCR sequence derives from a man aged 18 to 35 in good health and CMV-seronegative. The sample comprised PBMCs. CDR3 nucleotide sequence: TGTGCCAGCAGTGAAATTAGGGGGCTGAACACTGAAGCTTTCTTT. Residues: CASSEIRGLNTEAFF.